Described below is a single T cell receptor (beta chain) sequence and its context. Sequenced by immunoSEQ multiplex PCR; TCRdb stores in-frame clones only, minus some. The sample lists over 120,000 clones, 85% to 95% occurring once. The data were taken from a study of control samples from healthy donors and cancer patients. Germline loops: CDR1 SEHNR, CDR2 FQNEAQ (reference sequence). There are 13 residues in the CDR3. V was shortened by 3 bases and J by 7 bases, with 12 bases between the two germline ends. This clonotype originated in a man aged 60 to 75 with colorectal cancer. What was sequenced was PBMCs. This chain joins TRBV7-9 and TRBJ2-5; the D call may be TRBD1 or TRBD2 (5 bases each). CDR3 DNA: TGTGCCAGCAGCTTGGACACCGCGGGGACCCAGTACTTC. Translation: CASSLDTAGTQYF.